This T cell receptor beta chain was identified during a study of CD8+CD57+ T cells in acquired aplastic anemia. The wider study: Quantities of DNA derived from sorted CD4+ and CD8+ cells averaged roughly 3.4 ug.

Study-level findings and limits: Nearly 30 CD8+ CDR3 sequences were shared between patients and controls.

In the case of this clonotype: Antigen specificity is unknown. Sequence at one end of the junction differs from germline and may be a read error.

CD8+CD57+ cell expansion had been shown by flow cytometry in patients chosen for sequencing. The CDR3 is 14 amino acids. In germline, CDR1 is SGHTA, CDR2 FQGTGA. The use of genomic DNA as template underpinned the TCR beta VDJ and CDR3 profiling. Using its own MiXCR run on the reads, TCRdb lists one record per CDR3 protein. The sample carries about 270,000 distinct CDR3 sequences, 82% recorded once. This chain connects TRBV7-3 to TRBJ2-7, with D perhaps being TRBD1 or TRBD2 (5 bases each). Input material: sorted CD4+, CD8+, or CD8+CD57+ T cells (not recorded which) from PBMCs. The sequence came from a human donor with aplastic anemia. CDR3 nucleotide sequence: TGTGCCACCAGCGGCCGGGGCCTACCCTCCGGGGAGTACTTC. Translation: CATSGRGLPSGEYF.